This T cell receptor beta chain appears in the sequencing data of a study of shared clonotypes between healthy human individuals. Across the whole study: Donor ages ranged 18 to 49 years: a couple of women, three men. Notes on the study in general: Limitation of the genetic and exposure-history diversity represented came from the few donors.

Per the original methods: ImmunoSEQ junction-only sequences lacked quality scores, so their filtering differed. Some clones are missing from TCRdb's copy, which holds only in-frame ones; the method was immunoSEQ multiplex PCR. V and J calls and clone size follow that table, whereas D and trimming were derived from the DNA. Here the sample spans 2 million to 2.5 million clones, 85% to 95% being singletons. Germline trimming cut 5 bases from V and 3 bases from J; bases unmatched to any gene: 7. The CDR3 length is 16 residues. Germline V lookup: CDR1 KGHSH, CDR2 LQKENI. This clone was observed once. Its specificity is unknown.

Input material: naive CD4+ T cells sorted from blood. Subset meaning: CD45RA+ positively selected. This sequence joins TRBV18 and TRBJ2-3; TRBD2 agrees at 11 bases. The receptor was isolated from a man between 18 and 29 years old in good health. DNA of the CDR3: TGTGCCAGCTCAATAGCGGGAGGGCCCTGGACAGATACGCAGTATTTT. Translation gives CASSIAGGPWTDTQYF. The whole variable domain, filled in from reference TRBV18 and TRBJ2-3, reads NAGVMQNPRHLVRRRGQEARLRCSPMKGHSHVYWYRQLPEEGLKFMVYLQKENIIDESGMPKERFSAEFPKEGPSILRIQQVVRGDSAAYFCASSIAGGPWTDTQYFGPGTRLTVL.